One and the same sample provided the 11 T cell receptor beta chains below, sequenced in a study of T cell responses to AZD1222 COVID-19 vaccine. The protocol was immunoSEQ multiplex PCR, while the TCRdb copy is restricted to in-frame clones and leaves out a portion. The sample lists approximately 60,000 clones, more than 70% occurring once. The input for sequencing was peripheral blood, taken on day 0 of AZD1222 vaccination. The receptors derive from an adult in good health.

The gene calls are TRBV10-3 and TRBJ1-2, with TRBD1 identical over 9 bases. Trimming cost V 10 bases and J 13 bases; bases outside gene matches: 10. CDR3 length equals 11 residues. Germline loops: CDR1 ENHRY, CDR2 SYGVKD. The DNA for the CDR3 is TGTGCCACCGAGGGACAGGGCGTCTCCACCTTC. It is translated as CATEGQGVSTF.

The chain uses TRBV7-8 and TRBJ2-5; TRBD2 is a possible D gene (6 bases). Trimming shortened V by 7 bases and J by 7 bases, and 19 bases separated the two germline ends. The CDR3 has 14 residues. Per the germline V gene, CDR1 is SGHVS and CDR2 is FQNEAQ. This CDR3 reads CASIPGAVTWTQYF. The CDR3 DNA follows: TGTGCCAGCATCCCGGGAGCCGTAACTTGGACCCAGTACTTC.

This clone is medium-sized (0.01 to 0.1%) in the sample. The sample carries other DNA sequences with the same CDR3. The chain joins TRBV27 to TRBJ2-7, with D possibly matching TRBD2 (7 bases). The CDR3 is 14 residues long. Germline CDR1 MNHEY, CDR2 SMNVEV (reference sequence). Trimming left V 6 bases short and J 2 bases short, with 14 bases between. The CDR3 region is CASRFRGGTYEQYF. The CDR3 DNA reads TGTGCCAGCAGGTTCAGGGGAGGGACCTACGAGCAGTACTTC.

J is TRBJ1-5 and V is TRBV28; D is unclear. Trimming removed 2 bases from V and 2 bases from J, with 13 bases in between. Per the germline V gene, CDR1 is MDHEN and CDR2 is SYDVKM. This CDR3 spans 16 amino acids. DNA of the CDR3: TGTGCCAGCAGTTTAGGAACGGGAAGGGGCAATCAGCCCCAGCATTTT. It codes for CASSLGTGRGNQPQHF.

The V call is TRBV28, the J call TRBJ1-5; possibly TRBD1 for D (6 bases). The V gene's germline CDR1 is MDHEN and CDR2 SYDVKM. V lost 3 bases and J lost 5, with 8 bases in between. The CDR3 sequence is 13 residues long. The CDR3 protein is CASSFRGDQPQHF. DNA of the CDR3: TGTGCCAGCAGTTTCAGGGGAGATCAGCCCCAGCATTTT.

This rearrangement joins TRBV27 to TRBJ1-2, with D uncertain. The germline V gene encodes CDR1 MNHEY and CDR2 SMNVEV (reference sequence). The CDR3 spans 12 residues. Trimming took 10 bases from V and 8 from J, leaving 17 bases between them. CDR3 sequence: CATLEGMGGYTF. The CDR3 nucleotides are TGTGCCACCTTGGAGGGAATGGGGGGCTACACCTTC.

This chain's CDR3 is CASSQPHETNQPQHF. The CDR3 nucleotides read TGCGCCAGCAGTCAACCCCACGAAACCAATCAGCCCCAGCATTTT. The V call is TRBV23-1, the J call TRBJ1-5; no clear D. TRBV23-1 has ORF status, its function being uncertain. V was trimmed by 2 bases and J by 3 bases, leaving 11 bases between them. The CDR3 sequence is 15 residues long.

This chain connects TRBV7-2 to TRBJ2-1; 7 bases match TRBD2. The CDR3 sequence is 15 residues long. Germline V lookup: CDR1 SGHTA, CDR2 FQGNSA. V gave up 4 bases and J gave up 7 bases; unmatched junction bases: 10. CDR3 loop: CASSSSSGGWNEQFF. The CDR3 coding sequence is TGTGCCAGCAGCTCTTCCTCCGGGGGGTGGAATGAGCAGTTCTTC. The whole variable domain, remainder taken from reference TRBV7-2 and TRBJ2-1, is GAGVSQSPSNKVTEKGKDVELRCDPISGHTALYWYRQSLGQGLEFLIYFQGNSAPDKSGLPSDRFSAERTGGSVSTLTIQRTQQEDSAVYLCASSSSSGGWNEQFFGPGTRLTVL.

The CDR3 loop is CASSYSVSTNEKLFF. As DNA, the CDR3 is TGTGCCAGCAGTTACTCGGTGTCAACTAATGAAAAACTGTTTTTT. The chain combines TRBV6-2 or TRBV6-3 with TRBJ1-4; D call uncertain. Germline V gives CDR1 MNHEY, CDR2 SVGEGT. CDR3 length: 15 residues. Trimming took 0 bases from V and 0 from J, leaving 5 bases between them.

This clone showed up just a few times. CDR3 DNA sequence: TGCGCCAGCAGCCTGACGGGTAACACTGAAGCTTTCTTT. This gives the protein CASSLTGNTEAFF. This chain connects TRBV4-3 to TRBJ1-1; unclear D gene. V gave up 4 bases and J gave up 2 bases, with 8 bases separating them. CDR1 is LGHNA and CDR2 is YSLEER in the germline V gene. The CDR3 covers 13 residues.

This clone came up a few times. This chain joins TRBV29-1 and TRBJ1-1, with TRBD1 identical over 8 bases. The trim removed 4 bases at V and 1 base at J, leaving 5 bases unmatched. Germline V gene lookup returns CDR1 SQVTM and CDR2 ANQGSEA. The CDR3 length is 14 residues. The CDR3 loop is CSVGPGQGNTEAFF. CDR3 bases: TGCAGCGTTGGTCCCGGACAGGGGAACACTGAAGCTTTCTTT.